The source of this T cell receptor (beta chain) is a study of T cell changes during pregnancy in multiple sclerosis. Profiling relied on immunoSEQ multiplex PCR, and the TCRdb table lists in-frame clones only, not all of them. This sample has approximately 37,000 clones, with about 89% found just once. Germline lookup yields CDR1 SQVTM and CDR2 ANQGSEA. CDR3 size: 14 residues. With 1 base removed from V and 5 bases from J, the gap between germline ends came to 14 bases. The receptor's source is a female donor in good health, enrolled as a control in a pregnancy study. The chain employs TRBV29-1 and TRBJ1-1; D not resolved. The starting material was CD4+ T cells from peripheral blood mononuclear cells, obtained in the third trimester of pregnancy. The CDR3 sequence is CSVEGRVGVTEAFF. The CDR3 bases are TGCAGCGTTGAAGGGCGGGTCGGGGTAACTGAAGCTTTCTTT.